These 8 T cell receptor beta chains were all obtained from the same sample, sequenced in a study of beta chain features in type 1 diabetes. TCRB transcripts that were expressed got sequenced, as all of the isolated RNA had been reverse transcribed. Generated by immunoSEQ multiplex PCR, the TCRdb table keeps only in-frame clones and is missing some. The sample lists approximately 470,000 clones, 30% occurring once. The sample was naive CD4+ T cells from blood. Every receptor here comes from a man younger than 35 in good health.

The chain joins TRBV27 to TRBJ2-1; D possibly uses TRBD1 or TRBD2 (6 bases each). The CDR3 length is 12 residues. V lost 4 bases and J lost 8, with 9 bases in between. Germline V lookup: CDR1 MNHEY, CDR2 SMNVEV (reference sequence). The CDR3 nucleotides are TGTGCCAGCAGTTACAGGGACTATGAGCAGTTCTTC. The encoded protein is CASSYRDYEQFF.

The sample holds one count of this clone. This CDR3 is CASSLPGARETQYF. The CDR3 region has the DNA TGTGCCAGCAGCTTGCCGGGGGCCAGGGAGACCCAGTACTTC. The V gene is TRBV5-4, the J gene TRBJ2-5, with D tentatively TRBD1 or TRBD2 (6 bases each). V was shortened by 1 base and J by 5 bases, with 12 bases between the two germline ends. Germline V gives CDR1 SGHNT, CDR2 YYREEE (reference sequence). CDR3 length: 14 residues.

The CDR3 region is CSVGTLDQPQHF. Here the CDR3 DNA reads TGCAGCGTAGGGACTCTAGATCAGCCCCAGCATTTT. The gene calls are TRBV29-1 and TRBJ1-5; D may be TRBD1 (5 bases). The germline V gene has CDR1 SQVTM and CDR2 ANQGSEA. V dropped 6 bases and J dropped 5 bases, with 11 bases sitting between them. This CDR3 is built from 12 residues.

This clone was detected only a few times. Other nucleotide sequences in the sample specify the same CDR3. The chain uses TRBV29-1 and TRBJ1-3; D is unresolved. Germline V gives CDR1 SQVTM, CDR2 ANQGSEA. Trimming removed 4 bases from V and 0 bases from J, with 1 base in between. The CDR3 is 11 residues long. The CDR3 sequence: CSVVSGNTIYF. The DNA for the CDR3 is TGCAGCGTTGTCTCTGGAAACACCATATATTTT.

The chain joins TRBV18 to TRBJ2-7; 7 bases are a match to TRBD1. J lost 7 bases, V lost 3 bases, and 12 bases had no gene match. CDR3 length: 15 residues. Germline V gene sequence: CDR1 KGHSH, CDR2 LQKENI. The CDR3 is CASSPIGTEKWEQYF. In nucleotides, the CDR3 is TGTGCCAGCTCACCTATAGGGACAGAGAAGTGGGAGCAGTACTTC. Based on the CDR3 plus reference TRBV18 and TRBJ2-7, the full variable domain is NAGVMQNPRHLVRRRGQEARLRCSPMKGHSHVYWYRQLPEEGLKFMVYLQKENIIDESGMPKERFSAEFPKEGPSILRIQQVVRGDSAAYFCASSPIGTEKWEQYFGPGTRLTVT.

This clone has a handful of counts. The rearrangement links TRBV28 to TRBJ2-4; possibly TRBD1 or TRBD2 for D (5 bases each). V shed 4 bases and J shed 5 bases, with 12 bases lying between them. The CDR3 has 14 amino acids. Germline CDR1 MDHEN, CDR2 SYDVKM. The chain's CDR3 is CASSSTGTENIQYF. CDR3 DNA: TGTGCCAGCAGTTCAACCGGGACGGAAAACATTCAGTACTTC.

In its sample, this clone was seen a few times. The chain employs TRBV2 and TRBJ2-7; 8 bases are a match to TRBD2. Germline V CDR1 and CDR2: SNHLY, FYNNEI. The trim removed 6 bases at V and 1 base at J, leaving 11 bases unmatched. The CDR3 has 16 amino acids. The CDR3 sequence: CASSQLAGGVSYEQYF. CDR3 in DNA: TGTGCCAGCAGCCAACTGGCGGGGGGAGTATCCTACGAGCAGTACTTC.

V gene TRBV10-3 combines with J gene TRBJ1-2, with D maybe TRBD1 (6 bases). Germline V CDR1 and CDR2: ENHRY, SYGVKD. This CDR3 has 14 amino acids. Trimming stripped 3 bases from V and 4 bases from J, with 12 bases between. The CDR3 spells CAISDQQGIYGYTF. Written as DNA, the CDR3 is TGTGCCATCAGTGACCAGCAGGGGATCTATGGCTACACCTTC.